This T cell receptor (beta chain) was documented in a study of molecular identifiers for immune sequencing clone quantification. Per the germline V gene, CDR1 is SGHTA and CDR2 is FQGNSA. CDR3 length: 17 amino acids. For this clonotype: Its target is not known. The junction differs from germline at one of its ends, possibly a read error.

Previously described methods and listed TCR primers were employed for the bulk TCR libraries. TCRdb independently ran MiXCR on the PCR reads; one entry per CDR3 protein. The profile shows roughly 9,800 distinct CDR3 sequences, 21% of them singletons. Study-wide results and caveats: Jurkat TCR RNA spiked in from one cell could reportedly be detected among about a million naive cells.

Specimen: naive CD8+ T cells from blood, with Jurkat cell RNA spiked in. As to subset: FACS-sorted CD8+CD4-CCR7+CD45RA+ naive T cells. This sequence joins TRBV7-2 and TRBJ2-3; 8 nucleotides line up with TRBD2. This clonotype was obtained from a human donor in good health. Some libraries in this study had Jurkat cell RNA spiked in. This CDR3 is CASSLAGLGSPTDTQYF. The CDR3 DNA is TGTGCCAGCAGCTTAGCGGGACTAGGGTCGCCCACAGATACGCAGTATTTC.